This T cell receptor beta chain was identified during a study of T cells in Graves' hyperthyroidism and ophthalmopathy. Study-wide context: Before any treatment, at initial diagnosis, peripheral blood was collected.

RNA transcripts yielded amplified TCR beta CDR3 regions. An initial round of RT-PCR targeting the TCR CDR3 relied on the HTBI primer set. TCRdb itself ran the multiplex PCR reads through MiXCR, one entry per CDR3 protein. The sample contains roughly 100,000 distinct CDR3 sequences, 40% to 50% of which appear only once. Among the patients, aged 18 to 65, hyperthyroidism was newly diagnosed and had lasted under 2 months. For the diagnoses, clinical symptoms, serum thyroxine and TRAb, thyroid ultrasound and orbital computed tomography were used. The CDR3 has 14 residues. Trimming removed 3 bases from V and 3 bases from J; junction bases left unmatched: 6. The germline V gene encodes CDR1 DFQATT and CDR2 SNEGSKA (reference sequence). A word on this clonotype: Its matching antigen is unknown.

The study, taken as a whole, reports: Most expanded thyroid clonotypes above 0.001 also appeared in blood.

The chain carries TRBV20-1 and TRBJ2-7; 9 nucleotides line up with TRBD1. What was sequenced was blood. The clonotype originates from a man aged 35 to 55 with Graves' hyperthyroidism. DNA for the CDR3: TGCAGTGCTAGGGGGACAGGGAAAGGCTACGAGCAGTACTTC. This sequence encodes CSARGTGKGYEQYF.